A selection of T cell receptor beta chains follows, all from one sample in a study of blood T cell repertoires in COVID-19. Produced via immunoSEQ multiplex PCR; TCRdb's table is partial and in-frame only. The sample yields roughly 100,000 clones, roughly 79% seen once. Material: peripheral blood. Receptor source: a woman aged 70 to 79 with acute or convalescent COVID-19. Each CDR3 is given with its conserved first and last residue. The D gene is left open where the match is weak. Expanded clones get a size class; other rows say once, few or many, or leave the size out.

v_call,j_call,cdr3_length,clone_size,d_call,cdr3_aa,cdr3_nt
TRBV6-6,TRBJ1-2,15,-,-,CASSYSATALRGYTF,TGTGCCAGCAGTTACTCAGCCACGGCACTGAGGGGCTACACCTTC
TRBV6-5,TRBJ2-5,12,once,TRBD1,CASSKTGGTQYF,TGTGCCAGCAGCAAGACAGGGGGGACCCAGTACTTC
TRBV18,TRBJ1-1,15,-,-,CASSPRGGKNTEAFF,TGTGCCAGCTCACCACGGGGGGGAAAGAACACTGAAGCTTTCTTT
TRBV11-2,TRBJ2-5,16,few,-,CASSLALRGLQETQYF,TGTGCCAGCAGCTTAGCCCTGCGGGGCCTCCAAGAGACCCAGTACTTC
TRBV30,TRBJ1-6,13,-,-,CAWRPGEYSPLHF,TGTGCCTGGAGGCCGGGGGAATATTCACCCCTCCACTTT
TRBV11-2,TRBJ1-4,16,-,-,CASSRLLGGRYEKLFF,TGTGCCAGCAGCCGCCTTTTGGGAGGAAGATATGAAAAACTGTTTTTT
TRBV6-2/TRBV6-3,TRBJ2-2,14,-,TRBD1,CASSGQGAGGELFF,TGTGCCAGCAGCGGACAGGGGGCTGGCGGGGAGCTGTTTTTT
TRBV5-6,TRBJ1-2,14,-,TRBD1,CASSLYRGDYGYTF,TGTGCCAGCAGCTTATACAGGGGGGACTATGGCTACACCTTC
TRBV30,TRBJ2-7,13,-,TRBD1,CAWSSGTGSQQYF,TGTGCCTGGTCCTCCGGGACAGGTTCTCAGCAGTACTTC
TRBV11-2,TRBJ2-2,14,-,TRBD2,CASSLLAGGGELFF,TGTGCCAGCAGCTTACTAGCGGGAGGCGGGGAGCTGTTTTTT
TRBV28,TRBJ2-7,18,-,-,CASSLWGQSQLGGSEQYF,TGTGCCAGCAGTTTATGGGGGCAGTCACAACTCGGCGGTTCCGAGCAGTACTTC
TRBV3-1/TRBV3-2,TRBJ1-1,15,once,-,CASSQDWRGGTEAFF,TGTGCCAGCAGCCAAGACTGGCGGGGGGGCACTGAAGCTTTCTTT
TRBV9,TRBJ2-1,15,-,-,CASSVEGGGRNEQFF,TGTGCCAGCAGCGTCGAGGGAGGTGGTCGCAATGAGCAGTTCTTC
TRBV4-3,TRBJ2-6,15,-,-,CASSLEGNGANVLTF,TGCGCCAGCAGCCTCGAGGGAAATGGGGCCAACGTCCTGACTTTC
TRBV9,TRBJ1-1,16,-,TRBD1,CASSVGPTGANTEAFF,TGTGCCAGCAGCGTAGGACCTACAGGGGCCAACACTGAAGCTTTCTTT
TRBV12-3/TRBV12-4,TRBJ1-2,13,once,-,CASSSGGMGGYTF,TGTGCCAGCAGTTCCGGAGGTATGGGTGGCTACACCTTC
TRBV3-1/TRBV3-2,TRBJ2-7,13,-,-,CASSQTVPYEQYF,TGTGCCAGCAGCCAAACTGTCCCCTACGAGCAGTACTTC